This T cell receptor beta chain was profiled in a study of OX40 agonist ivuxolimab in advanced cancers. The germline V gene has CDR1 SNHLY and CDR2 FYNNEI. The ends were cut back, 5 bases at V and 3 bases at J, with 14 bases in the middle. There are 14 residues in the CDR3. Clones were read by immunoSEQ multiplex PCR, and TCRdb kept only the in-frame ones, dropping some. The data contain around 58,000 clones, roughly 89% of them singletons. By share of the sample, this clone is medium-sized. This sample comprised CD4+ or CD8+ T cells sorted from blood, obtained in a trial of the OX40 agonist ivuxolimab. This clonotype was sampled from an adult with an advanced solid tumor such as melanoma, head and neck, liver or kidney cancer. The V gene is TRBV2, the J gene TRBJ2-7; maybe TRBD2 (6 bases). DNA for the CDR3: TGTGCCAGCAGTCCAGGGTGGGGGGACTACGAGCAGTACTTC. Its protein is CASSPGWGDYEQYF.